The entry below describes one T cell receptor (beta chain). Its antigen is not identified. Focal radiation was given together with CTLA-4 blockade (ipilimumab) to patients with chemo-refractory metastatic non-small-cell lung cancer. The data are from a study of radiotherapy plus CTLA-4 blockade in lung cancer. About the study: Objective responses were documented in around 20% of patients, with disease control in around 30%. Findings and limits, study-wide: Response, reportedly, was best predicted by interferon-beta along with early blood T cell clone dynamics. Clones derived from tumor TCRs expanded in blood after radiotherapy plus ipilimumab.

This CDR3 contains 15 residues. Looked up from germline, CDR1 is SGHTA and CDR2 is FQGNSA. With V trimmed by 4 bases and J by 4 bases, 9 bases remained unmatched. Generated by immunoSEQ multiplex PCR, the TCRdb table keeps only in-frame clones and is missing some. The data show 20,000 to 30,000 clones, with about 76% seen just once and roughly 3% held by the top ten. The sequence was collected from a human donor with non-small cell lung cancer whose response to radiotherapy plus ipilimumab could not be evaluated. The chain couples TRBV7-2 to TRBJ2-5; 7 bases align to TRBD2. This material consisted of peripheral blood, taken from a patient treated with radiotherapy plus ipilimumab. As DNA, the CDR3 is TGTGCCAGCAGCTACTCGGCGGGCGGGAGAGAGACCCAGTACTTC. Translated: CASSYSAGGRETQYF. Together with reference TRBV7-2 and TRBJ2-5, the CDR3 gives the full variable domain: GAGVSQSPSNKVTEKGKDVELRCDPISGHTALYWYRQSLGQGLEFLIYFQGNSAPDKSGLPSDRFSAERTGGSVSTLTIQRTQQEDSAVYLCASSYSAGGRETQYFGPGTRLLVL.